This TCR beta chain was obtained from a study of PD-1 blockade in classical Hodgkin lymphoma. General study findings and limits: CD4+ TCR diversity rose significantly by C4D1, and CD8+ TCR diversity did not.

Sequenced by immunoSEQ multiplex PCR; TCRdb stores in-frame clones only, minus some. The sample lists tens of thousands of clones, roughly 71% seen once, with roughly 24% in the top ten. A remark on this clone: Its antigen is as yet unknown.

CDR1 and CDR2 (germline): LGHNA, YSLEER. V was cut by 2 bases and J by 1 base, with 11 bases left in between. The CDR3 loop spans 15 amino acids. Each patient relapsed following autologous stem cell transplantation, and prior brentuximab vedotin exposure differed. This clonotype was sampled from a human donor with classical Hodgkin lymphoma. Material: peripheral blood mononuclear cells (PBMCs), obtained before the second cycle of nivolumab. J is TRBJ1-1 and V is TRBV4-3, with D hard to call. CDR3 amino acids: CASSQLTTENTEAFF. For the CDR3, the DNA is TGCGCCAGCAGCCAACTAACGACTGAGAACACTGAAGCTTTCTTT.